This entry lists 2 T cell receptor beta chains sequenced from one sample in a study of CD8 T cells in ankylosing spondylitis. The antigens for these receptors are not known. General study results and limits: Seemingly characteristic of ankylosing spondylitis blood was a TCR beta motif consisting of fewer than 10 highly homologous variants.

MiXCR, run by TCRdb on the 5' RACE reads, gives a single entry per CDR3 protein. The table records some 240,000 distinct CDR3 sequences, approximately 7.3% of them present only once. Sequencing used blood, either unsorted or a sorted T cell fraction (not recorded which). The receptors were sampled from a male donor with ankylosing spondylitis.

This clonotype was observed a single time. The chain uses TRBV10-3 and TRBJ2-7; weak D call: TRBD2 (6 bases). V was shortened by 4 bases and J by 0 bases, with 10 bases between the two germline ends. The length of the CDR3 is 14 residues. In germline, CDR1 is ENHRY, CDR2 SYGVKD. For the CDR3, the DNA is TGTGCCATCAGTGCAAGCGGGCCCTCCTACGAGCAGTACTTC. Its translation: CAISASGPSYEQYF.

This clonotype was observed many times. This chain's CDR3 is CASSSLQGANYGYTF. Written as DNA, the CDR3 is TGTGCCAGCAGCTCGCTACAGGGGGCGAACTATGGCTACACCTTC. The V call is TRBV5-5, the J call TRBJ1-2, with 9 bases identical to TRBD1. Per the germline V gene, CDR1 is SGHKS and CDR2 is YYEKEE (reference sequence). CDR3 size: 15 residues. V dropped 3 bases and J dropped 2; count of bases not matched to a gene: 5. Full variable domain (outside the CDR3, taken from reference TRBV5-5 and TRBJ1-2): DAGVTQSPTHLIKTRGQQVTLRCSPISGHKSVSWYQQVLGQGPQFIFQYYEKEERGRGNFPDRFSARQFPNYSSELNVNALLLGDSALYLCASSSLQGANYGYTFGSGTRLTVV.